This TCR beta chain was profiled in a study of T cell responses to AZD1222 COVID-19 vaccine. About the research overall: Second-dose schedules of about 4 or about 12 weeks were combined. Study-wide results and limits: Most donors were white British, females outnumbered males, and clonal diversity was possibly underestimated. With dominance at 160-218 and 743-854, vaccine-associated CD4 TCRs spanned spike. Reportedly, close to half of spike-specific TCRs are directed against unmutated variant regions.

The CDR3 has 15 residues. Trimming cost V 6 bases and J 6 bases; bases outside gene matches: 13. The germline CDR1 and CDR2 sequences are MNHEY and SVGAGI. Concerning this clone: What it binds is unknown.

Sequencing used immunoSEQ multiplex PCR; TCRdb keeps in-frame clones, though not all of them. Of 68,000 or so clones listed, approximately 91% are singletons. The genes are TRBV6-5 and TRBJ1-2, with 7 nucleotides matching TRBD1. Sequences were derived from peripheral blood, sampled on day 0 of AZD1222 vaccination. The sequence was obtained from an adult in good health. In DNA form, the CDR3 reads TGTGCCAGCAGCACGAGGGGGCGCAGGGTAGATGGCTACACCTTC. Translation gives CASSTRGRRVDGYTF.